This T cell receptor beta chain was documented in a study of cytomegalovirus exposure and HLA in healthy donors. This clone was seen only once. Its matching antigen is unknown. Use of 60 Vbeta and 13 Jbeta primers characterized the PCR. Libraries were prepared by immunoSEQ multiplex PCR; TCRdb keeps only in-frame clonotypes and omits some of them. The data show 130,000 or so clones, just under 80% seen once. The CDR3 is 17 amino acids. J was trimmed by 4 bases and V by 2 bases; bases with no gene match: 9. Germline-derived CDR1 and CDR2 are MGHRA and YSYEKL. Study-level findings and limits: In a later analysis, common viral pathogens appeared linked to several of the most significant clusters. CMV serostatus was the only recorded immune exposure for donors. A later analysis reportedly found that, within productive TCRs, an Asian-associated ancestry cluster had fewer N-insertions than the mean observed across the roughly 670 donors. It was about 150 TCR beta chains that were listed as cytomegalovirus-associated.

This chain connects TRBV4-1 to TRBJ1-4, with 8 nucleotides matching TRBD1. The sequencing sample was made of PBMCs. The source of this sequence is a young man in good health and CMV-seronegative. This chain's CDR3 is CASSQLGRGLGNEKLFF. As DNA, the CDR3 is TGCGCCAGCAGCCAACTCGGCAGGGGGCTAGGTAATGAAAAACTGTTTTTT.